The 20 T cell receptor beta chains presented below share a single source sample, sequenced in a study of shared clonotypes between healthy human individuals. Sequencing used immunoSEQ multiplex PCR; TCRdb keeps in-frame clones, though not all of them. The sample includes roughly 530,000 clones, 95% to 97% of them seen just once. Sequencing used naive CD4+ T cells sorted from blood. Specified subset: CD45RA+ positively selected. These receptor sequences come from a woman in her 30s in good health.

The chain links TRBV28 to TRBJ2-7; tentatively, D is TRBD1 (6 bases). Per the germline V gene, CDR1 is MDHEN and CDR2 is SYDVKM. The CDR3 totals 12 residues. V dropped 7 bases and J dropped 2 bases, with 9 bases sitting between them. The CDR3: CASIGGTYEQYF. CDR3 coding DNA: TGTGCCAGCATAGGGGGTACCTACGAGCAGTACTTC. The whole variable domain, filled in from reference TRBV28 and TRBJ2-7, reads DVKVTQSSRYLVKRTGEKVFLECVQDMDHENMFWYRQDPGLGLRLIYFSYDVKMKEKGDIPEGYSVSREKKERFSLILESASTNQTSMYLCASIGGTYEQYFGPGTRLTVT.

This chain joins TRBV19 and TRBJ2-5, with D hard to call. Germline assignment: CDR1 LNHDA and CDR2 SQIVND (reference sequence). V lost 5 bases, J lost 0 bases, and 4 bases lay in between. This CDR3 is 12 amino acids long. The CDR3 DNA reads TGTGCCAGTAGTCGAAACCAAGAGACCCAGTACTTC. Translation: CASSRNQETQYF.

The gene calls are TRBV27 and TRBJ1-5; 10 bases agree with TRBD1. CDR1 is MNHEY, CDR2 SMNVEV, per germline (reference sequence). V lost 7 bases and J lost 4; bases outside the gene matches: 7. The CDR3 totals 15 residues. The CDR3 loop reads CASIHLGQGNQPQHF. CDR3 in DNA: TGTGCCAGCATTCACCTGGGACAGGGGAATCAGCCCCAGCATTTT.

The V gene is TRBV14, the J gene TRBJ2-6; 9 bases fit TRBD2. The germline gives CDR1 SGHDN, CDR2 FVKESK. The CDR3 runs 17 residues. J lost 0 bases, V lost 5 bases, and 5 bases had no gene match. DNA for the CDR3: TGTGCCAGCAGCGCACTAGCGGGTAGCTCTGGGGCCAACGTCCTGACTTTC. This gives the protein CASSALAGSSGANVLTF.

J is TRBJ1-4 and V is TRBV11-2, with D tentatively TRBD1 (5 bases). CDR1 SGHAT and CDR2 FQNNGV come from the germline V gene. The CDR3 runs 15 residues. Trimming pared 3 bases from V and 2 bases from J, leaving 10 bases between. CDR3 residues: CASSLQGGTNEKLFF. Here the CDR3 DNA reads TGTGCCAGCAGCTTGCAGGGTGGGACTAATGAAAAACTGTTTTTT.

The CDR3, as DNA: TGTGCCAGCAAGGCCTCCTACGAGCAGTACTTC. This sequence encodes CASKASYEQYF. The chain joins TRBV2 to TRBJ2-7; D unclear. Trimming removed 7 bases from V and 0 bases from J, with 4 bases in between. The CDR3 loop spans 11 amino acids. Germline V gene data show CDR1 as SNHLY and CDR2 as FYNNEI.

This chain joins TRBV28 and TRBJ2-7; D may be TRBD2 (6 bases). Trimming stripped 8 bases from V and 0 bases from J, with 14 bases between. Germline lookup yields CDR1 MDHEN and CDR2 SYDVKM. This CDR3 contains 14 residues. The CDR3 DNA reads as TGTGCCAGCGGGTGGATTAGCGGCTCCTACGAGCAGTACTTC. Its protein product is CASGWISGSYEQYF. Looking up the rest from reference TRBV28 and TRBJ2-7 gives the full variable domain: DVKVTQSSRYLVKRTGEKVFLECVQDMDHENMFWYRQDPGLGLRLIYFSYDVKMKEKGDIPEGYSVSREKKERFSLILESASTNQTSMYLCASGWISGSYEQYFGPGTRLTVT.

The chain employs TRBV7-9 and TRBJ1-4, with 7 bases that match TRBD1. The CDR3 totals 15 residues. The V segment lost 3 bases and the J segment 4 bases; nucleotides outside the gene matches: 5. Germline V gene sequence: CDR1 SEHNR, CDR2 FQNEAQ (reference sequence). Written as DNA, the CDR3 is TGTGCCAGCAGCTTGGCCGGGACAGATAATGAAAAACTGTTTTTT. This sequence encodes CASSLAGTDNEKLFF. The variable domain in full, with the rest retrieved from reference TRBV7-9 and TRBJ1-4, is DTGVSQNPRHKITKRGQNVTFRCDPISEHNRLYWYRQTLGQGPEFLTYFQNEAQLEKSRLLSDRFSAERPKGSFSTLEIQRTEQGDSAMYLCASSLAGTDNEKLFFGSGTQLSVL.

The chain employs TRBV28 and TRBJ1-2; D perhaps matches TRBD1 (5 bases). The CDR3 is 15 residues long. Trimming took 6 bases from V and 4 from J, leaving 18 bases between them. Germline CDR1 and CDR2: MDHEN and SYDVKM. The CDR3 loop is CASSLTPGLSYGYTF. The CDR3 DNA is TGTGCCAGCAGCCTAACACCGGGACTCAGCTATGGCTACACCTTC.

The CDR3 DNA sequence: TGTGCCAGCAGCCCCGGCTACGAGCAGTACTTC. This sequence encodes CASSPGYEQYF. The V gene is TRBV25-1, the J gene TRBJ2-7; unclear D gene. V dropped 6 bases and J dropped 3 bases, with 6 bases sitting between them. Germline assignment: CDR1 MGHDK and CDR2 SYGVNS. This CDR3 spans 11 amino acids.

This clone was recorded only once. This rearrangement joins TRBV19 to TRBJ1-5; 7 bases map to TRBD1. The CDR3 has 15 residues. The V gene's germline CDR1 is LNHDA and CDR2 SQIVND (reference sequence). V lost 7 bases to trimming and J lost 8 bases; unmatched junction nucleotides: 14. The CDR3: CASTRDRSHLKPQHF. In nucleotides, the CDR3 is TGTGCCAGTACCAGGGACAGATCCCACCTGAAGCCCCAGCATTTT.

J is TRBJ1-5 and V is TRBV28; D remains unclear. The CDR3 loop spans 15 amino acids. The germline V gene encodes CDR1 MDHEN and CDR2 SYDVKM. Trimming stripped 2 bases from V and 4 bases from J, with 12 bases between. The CDR3 spells CASSLVGSQNQPQHF. In nucleotides, the CDR3 is TGTGCCAGCAGTTTAGTCGGCAGCCAAAATCAGCCCCAGCATTTT. Full variable domain (rest looked up from reference TRBV28 and TRBJ1-5): DVKVTQSSRYLVKRTGEKVFLECVQDMDHENMFWYRQDPGLGLRLIYFSYDVKMKEKGDIPEGYSVSREKKERFSLILESASTNQTSMYLCASSLVGSQNQPQHFGDGTRLSIL.

The chain links TRBV11-2 to TRBJ2-7; 9 nucleotides agree with TRBD2. After removal of 4 bases from V and 0 bases from J, the junction contained 10 bases not matched to a gene. CDR3 length equals 17 residues. Germline values: CDR1 SGHAT, CDR2 FQNNGV. The chain's CDR3 is CASSYASGTSRSYEQYF. CDR3 nucleotides: TGTGCCAGCAGCTACGCTTCGGGGACTAGCCGCTCCTACGAGCAGTACTTC.

The rearrangement links TRBV5-6 to TRBJ2-3, with TRBD2 as a possible D gene (6 bases). Germline V CDR1 and CDR2: SGHDT, YYEEEE. The V end was cut by 4 bases, the J end by 6 bases, with 12 bases between. The CDR3 sequence is 13 residues long. The CDR3 spells CASSHREADTQYF. The CDR3 DNA reads as TGTGCCAGCAGCCATAGGGAGGCGGATACGCAGTATTTT.

The chain is built from TRBV10-1 and TRBJ1-2; TRBD1 might be the D (6 bases). Trimming took 0 bases from V and 4 from J, leaving 9 bases between them. In germline, CDR1 is WNHNN, CDR2 SYGVQD (reference sequence). This CDR3 comprises 14 residues. For the CDR3, the DNA is TGCGCCAGCAGTGAGTCAAACAGGGCCTATGGCTACACCTTC. This gives the protein CASSESNRAYGYTF.

The chain links TRBV28 to TRBJ1-6, with 10 bases matching TRBD1. This CDR3 comprises 15 residues. Germline V gives CDR1 MDHEN, CDR2 SYDVKM. V was clipped by 1 base and J by 7 bases; unmatched bases: 1. The CDR3 region is CASSLSGQGNSPLHF. In DNA form, the CDR3 reads TGTGCCAGCAGTTTATCGGGACAGGGGAATTCACCCCTCCACTTT.

This clone was seen just once. The CDR3 sequence is CASSTLAGQADTQYF. The DNA of the CDR3 is TGTGCCAGCTCAACGTTAGCGGGGCAGGCAGATACGCAGTATTTT. The chain has TRBV18 and TRBJ2-3, with 8 nucleotides matching TRBD2. Trimming at V came to 5 bases and at J to 4 bases, leaving 8 bases not matched to a gene. CDR1 is KGHSH, CDR2 LQKENI, per germline. This CDR3 spans 15 amino acids. Drawing the rest from reference TRBV18 and TRBJ2-3, the complete variable domain is NAGVMQNPRHLVRRRGQEARLRCSPMKGHSHVYWYRQLPEEGLKFMVYLQKENIIDESGMPKERFSAEFPKEGPSILRIQQVVRGDSAAYFCASSTLAGQADTQYFGPGTRLTVL.

The J gene is TRBJ1-1, the V gene TRBV27; possible D gene TRBD1, 6 bases. The germline gives CDR1 MNHEY, CDR2 SMNVEV (reference sequence). V was clipped by 5 bases and J by 7 bases, with 17 bases between them. The CDR3 is 14 residues long. CDR3 nucleotide sequence: TGTGCCAGCAGTGATAGGGGGAAACTGGATGAAGCTTTCTTT. The encoded protein is CASSDRGKLDEAFF.

The chain employs TRBV4-1 and TRBJ2-3; D possibly corresponds to TRBD1 (6 bases). Germline values: CDR1 MGHRA, CDR2 YSYEKL. V lost 5 bases and J 5 bases, leaving 20 bases between the germline ends. This CDR3 spans 16 amino acids. In DNA, the CDR3 is TGCGCCAGCAGCAATGGCCAGGGGCTGGGGGTAGATACGCAGTATTTT. The encoded protein is CASSNGQGLGVDTQYF.

V is TRBV28 and J is TRBJ1-1; no firm D call. Germline lookup yields CDR1 MDHEN and CDR2 SYDVKM. CDR3 length: 13 residues. V gave up 8 bases and J gave up 1 base, with 11 bases separating them. The DNA of the CDR3 is TGTGCCAGCTGTCCTGGAGAGAACACTGAAGCTTTCTTT. Its protein product is CASCPGENTEAFF.